This TCR beta chain was sequenced during a study of CXCR3-negative and CXCR3-positive naive CD8 T cells. Preparation of TRB cDNA libraries relied on 5' RACE carrying UMI labels. TCRdb reworked the 5' RACE reads into one entry per CDR3 protein, no DNA. Its listing shows over 150,000 distinct CDR3 sequences. Findings of the study overall: Memory CD8+ cells showed much lower diversity, while both naive subsets displayed comparably high diversity. Comparison of naive cells showed more hydrophobic TRB CDR3s in CXCR3-positive than in CXCR3-negative naive cells.

The CDR3 consists of 14 residues. Germline assignment: CDR1 SGHTA and CDR2 FQGNSA. Turning to this clonotype: Its cognate antigen is unknown.

The TCR was taken from a human donor in good health. Some clones in this sample may be carry-over from other donors' samples. The sequenced material came from naive CXCR3+ CD8+ T cells from blood. Regarding subset: CD45RO-CCR7+CD27+CD95- naive CD8+ T cells expressing CXCR3 (TNR3+). The chain is built from TRBV7-2 and TRBJ2-1; TCRdb gives TRBD2 as the D gene, but with no DNA this cannot be confirmed. Here the CDR3 reads CASSLNLAGNEQFF.